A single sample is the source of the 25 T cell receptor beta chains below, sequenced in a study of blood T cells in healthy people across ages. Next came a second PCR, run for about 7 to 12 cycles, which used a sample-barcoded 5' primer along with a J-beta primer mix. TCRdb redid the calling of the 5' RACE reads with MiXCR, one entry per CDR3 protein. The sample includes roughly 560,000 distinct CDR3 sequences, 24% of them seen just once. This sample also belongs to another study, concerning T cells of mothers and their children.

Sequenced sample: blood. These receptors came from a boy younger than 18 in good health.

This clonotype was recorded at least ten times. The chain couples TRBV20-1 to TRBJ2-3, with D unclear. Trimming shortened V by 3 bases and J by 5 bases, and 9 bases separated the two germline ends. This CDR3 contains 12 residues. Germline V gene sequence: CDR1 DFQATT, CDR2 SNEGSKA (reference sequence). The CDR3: CSASRLIDTQYF. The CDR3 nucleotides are TGCAGTGCTAGTCGTCTTATAGATACGCAGTATTTT.

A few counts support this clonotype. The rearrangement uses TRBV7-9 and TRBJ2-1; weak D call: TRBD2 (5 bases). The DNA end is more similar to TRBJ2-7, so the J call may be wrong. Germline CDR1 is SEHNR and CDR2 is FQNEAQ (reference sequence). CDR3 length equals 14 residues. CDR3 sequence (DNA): TGTGCCAGCAGCATCCCTAGCCCACTCTACGAGCAGTACTTC. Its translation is CASSIPSPLYEQYF.

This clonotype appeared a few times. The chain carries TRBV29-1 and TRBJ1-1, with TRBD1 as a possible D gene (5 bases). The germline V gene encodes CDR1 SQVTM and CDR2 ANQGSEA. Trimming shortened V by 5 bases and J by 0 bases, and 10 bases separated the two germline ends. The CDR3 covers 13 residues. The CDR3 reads CSVWDGLNTEAFF. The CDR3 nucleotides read TGCAGCGTTTGGGACGGATTGAACACTGAAGCTTTCTTT.

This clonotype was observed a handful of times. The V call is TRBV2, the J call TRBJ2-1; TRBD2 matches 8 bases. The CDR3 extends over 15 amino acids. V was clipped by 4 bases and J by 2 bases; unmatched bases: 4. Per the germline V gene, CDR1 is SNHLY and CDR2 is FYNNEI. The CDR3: CASSVIGGAYNEQFF. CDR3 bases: TGTGCCAGCAGTGTGATCGGGGGGGCCTACAATGAGCAGTTCTTC.

CDR3 sequence: CASSQDPRGSVEQYF. The CDR3 DNA follows: TGTGCCAGCAGCCAAGATCCCAGGGGTTCCGTCGAGCAGTACTTC. The chain has TRBV3-1 and TRBJ2-7; TRBD1 might be the D (6 bases). CDR1 and CDR2 (germline): LGHDT, YNNKEL (reference sequence). The V and J ends lost 0 bases and 6 bases respectively, with 15 bases between them. The CDR3 length is 15 residues.

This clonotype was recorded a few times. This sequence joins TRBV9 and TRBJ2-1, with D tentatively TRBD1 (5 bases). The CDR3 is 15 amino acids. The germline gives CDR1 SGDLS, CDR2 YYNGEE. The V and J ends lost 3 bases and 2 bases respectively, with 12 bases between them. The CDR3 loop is CASSAPGSPYNEQFF. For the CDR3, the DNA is TGTGCCAGCAGCGCCCCAGGGTCCCCCTACAATGAGCAGTTCTTC. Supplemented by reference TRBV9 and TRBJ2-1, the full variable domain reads DSGVTQTPKHLITATGQRVTLRCSPRSGDLSVYWYQQSLDQGLQFLIQYYNGEERAKGNILERFSAQQFPDLHSELNLSSLELGDSALYFCASSAPGSPYNEQFFGPGTRLTVL.

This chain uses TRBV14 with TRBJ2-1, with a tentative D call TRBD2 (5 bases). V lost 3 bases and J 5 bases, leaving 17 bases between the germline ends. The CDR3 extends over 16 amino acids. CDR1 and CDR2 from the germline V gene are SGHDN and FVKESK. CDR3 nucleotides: TGTGCCAGCAGCCATCAAGACGGGAACGGGAACAATGAGCAGTTCTTC. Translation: CASSHQDGNGNNEQFF.

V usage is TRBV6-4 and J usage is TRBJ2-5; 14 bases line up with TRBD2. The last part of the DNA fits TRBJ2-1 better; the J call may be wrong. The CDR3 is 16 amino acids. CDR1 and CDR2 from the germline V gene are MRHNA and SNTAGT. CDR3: CASSQTSGRAYNEQFF. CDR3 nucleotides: TGTGCCAGCAGTCAGACTAGCGGGAGGGCCTACAATGAGCAGTTCTTC.

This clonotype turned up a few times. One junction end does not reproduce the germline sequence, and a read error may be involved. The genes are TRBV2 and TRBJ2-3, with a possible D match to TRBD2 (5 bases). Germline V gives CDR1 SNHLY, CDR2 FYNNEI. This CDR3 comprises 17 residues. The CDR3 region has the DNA TGTGCCGGCAGTGAAGGTTCCGGGGTGGGGTTTACAGATACGCAGTATTTT. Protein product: CAGSEGSGVGFTDTQYF.

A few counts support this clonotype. The CDR3 nucleotides read TGCAGTGGGCGGACACCGTCAGCCAAAAACATTCAGTACTTC. The encoded protein is CSGRTPSAKNIQYF. The chain joins TRBV20-1 to TRBJ2-4, with D possibly TRBD1 on 5 matching bases. Germline lookup yields CDR1 DFQATT and CDR2 SNEGSKA (reference sequence). V lost 7 bases and J lost 0, with 13 bases in between. The CDR3 totals 14 residues.

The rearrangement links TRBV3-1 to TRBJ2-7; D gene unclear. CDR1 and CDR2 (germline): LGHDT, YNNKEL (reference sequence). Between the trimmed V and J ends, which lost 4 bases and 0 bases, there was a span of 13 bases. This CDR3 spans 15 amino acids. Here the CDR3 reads CASSLTPMSSYEQYF. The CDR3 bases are TGTGCCAGCAGCCTGACTCCCATGAGCTCCTACGAGCAGTACTTC.

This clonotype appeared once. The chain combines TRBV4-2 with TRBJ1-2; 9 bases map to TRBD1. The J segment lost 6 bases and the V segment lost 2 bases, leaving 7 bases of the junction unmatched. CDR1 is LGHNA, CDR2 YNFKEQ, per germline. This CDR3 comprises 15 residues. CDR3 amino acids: CASSQTGTGSNGYTF. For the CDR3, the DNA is TGTGCCAGCAGCCAAACCGGGACAGGGTCCAATGGCTACACCTTC.

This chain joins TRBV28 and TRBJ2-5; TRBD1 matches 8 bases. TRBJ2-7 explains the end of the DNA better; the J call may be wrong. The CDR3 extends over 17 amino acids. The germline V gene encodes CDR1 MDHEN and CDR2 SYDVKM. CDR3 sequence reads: CASSLFTWDRRSYEQYF. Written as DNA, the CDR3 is TGTGCCAGCAGTTTATTTACATGGGACAGGCGGTCCTACGAGCAGTACTTC.

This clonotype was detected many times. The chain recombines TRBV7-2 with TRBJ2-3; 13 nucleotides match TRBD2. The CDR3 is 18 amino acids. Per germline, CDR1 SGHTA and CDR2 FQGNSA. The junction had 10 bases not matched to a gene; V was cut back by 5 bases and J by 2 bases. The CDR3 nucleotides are TGTGCCAGCAGCCTAGACCCGGGACTAGCGGGGAACACAGATACGCAGTATTTT. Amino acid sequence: CASSLDPGLAGNTDTQYF.

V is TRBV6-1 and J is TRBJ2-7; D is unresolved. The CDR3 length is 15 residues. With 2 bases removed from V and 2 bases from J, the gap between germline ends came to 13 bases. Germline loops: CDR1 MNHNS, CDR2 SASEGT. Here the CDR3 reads CASSEQGNEAYEQYF. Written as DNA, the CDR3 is TGTGCCAGCAGTGAACAAGGGAATGAGGCCTACGAGCAGTACTTC.

The CDR3 is CASSSYDMNTEAFF. CDR3 DNA: TGTGCCAGCAGTTCCTACGACATGAACACTGAAGCTTTCTTT. This rearrangement joins TRBV6-5 to TRBJ1-1; D is uncertain. Germline V gene lookup returns CDR1 MNHEY and CDR2 SVGAGI. The CDR3 extends over 14 amino acids. The V and J ends lost 4 bases and 0 bases respectively, with 9 bases between them.

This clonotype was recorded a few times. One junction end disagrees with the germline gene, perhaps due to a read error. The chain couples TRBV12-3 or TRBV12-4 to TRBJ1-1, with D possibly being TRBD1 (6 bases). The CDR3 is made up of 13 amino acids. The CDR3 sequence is CTSRWGAETEAFF. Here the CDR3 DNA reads TGTACCAGCCGCTGGGGGGCTGAAACTGAAGCTTTCTTT.

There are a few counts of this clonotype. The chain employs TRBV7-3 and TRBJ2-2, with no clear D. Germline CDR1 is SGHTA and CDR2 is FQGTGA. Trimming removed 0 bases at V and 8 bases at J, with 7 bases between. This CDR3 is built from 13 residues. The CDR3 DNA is TGTGCCAGCAGCTTAACTGTTAGGGGGGAGCTGTTTTTT. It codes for CASSLTVRGELFF. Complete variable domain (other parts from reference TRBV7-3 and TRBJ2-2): GAGVSQTPSNKVTEKGKYVELRCDPISGHTALYWYRQSLGQGPEFLIYFQGTGAADDSGLPNDRFFAVRPEGSVSTLKIQRTERGDSAVYLCASSLTVRGELFFGEGSRLTVL.

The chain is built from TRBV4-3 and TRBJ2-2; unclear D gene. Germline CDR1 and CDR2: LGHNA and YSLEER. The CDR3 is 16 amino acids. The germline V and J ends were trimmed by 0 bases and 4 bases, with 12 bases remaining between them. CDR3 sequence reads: CASSQDSEAATGELFF. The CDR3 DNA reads TGCGCCAGCAGCCAAGATTCAGAGGCTGCCACCGGGGAGCTGTTTTTT.

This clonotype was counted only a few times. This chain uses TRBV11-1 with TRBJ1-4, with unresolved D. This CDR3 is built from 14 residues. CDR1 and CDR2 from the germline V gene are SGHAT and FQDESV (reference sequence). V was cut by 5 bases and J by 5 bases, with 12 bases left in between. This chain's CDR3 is CASSPGSPNEKLFF. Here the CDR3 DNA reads TGTGCCAGCAGCCCCGGGAGCCCAAATGAAAAACTGTTTTTT. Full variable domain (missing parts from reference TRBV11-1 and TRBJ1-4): EAEVAQSPRYKITEKSQAVAFWCDPISGHATLYWYRQILGQGPELLVQFQDESVVDDSQLPKDRFSAERLKGVDSTLKIQPAELGDSAMYLCASSPGSPNEKLFFGSGTQLSVL.

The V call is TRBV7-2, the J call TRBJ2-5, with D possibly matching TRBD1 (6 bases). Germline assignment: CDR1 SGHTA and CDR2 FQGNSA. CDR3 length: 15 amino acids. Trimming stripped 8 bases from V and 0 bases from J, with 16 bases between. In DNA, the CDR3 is TGTGCCAGCGGACCTGGATGGACAGACCAAGAGACCCAGTACTTC. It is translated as CASGPGWTDQETQYF.

CDR3 in DNA: TGTGCCAGCAGCTTAGATTCGTCATTAGGGTTAAATCAGCCCCAGCATTTT. It yields the protein CASSLDSSLGLNQPQHF. The chain combines TRBV11-2 with TRBJ1-5; D is unclear. Germline V lookup: CDR1 SGHAT, CDR2 FQNNGV. The CDR3 runs to 17 residues. The ends were cut back, 0 bases at V and 4 bases at J, with 16 bases in the middle. The full variable domain, its missing parts supplied by reference TRBV11-2 and TRBJ1-5, is EAGVAQSPRYKIIEKRQSVAFWCNPISGHATLYWYQQILGQGPKLLIQFQNNGVVDDSQLPKDRFSAERLKGVDSTLKIQPAKLEDSAVYLCASSLDSSLGLNQPQHFGDGTRLSIL.

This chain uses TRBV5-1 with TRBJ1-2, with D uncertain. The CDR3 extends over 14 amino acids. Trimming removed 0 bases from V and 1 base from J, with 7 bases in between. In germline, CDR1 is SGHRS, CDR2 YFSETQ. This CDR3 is CASSLDPINYGYTF. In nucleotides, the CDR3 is TGCGCCAGCAGCTTGGACCCGATTAACTATGGCTACACCTTC.

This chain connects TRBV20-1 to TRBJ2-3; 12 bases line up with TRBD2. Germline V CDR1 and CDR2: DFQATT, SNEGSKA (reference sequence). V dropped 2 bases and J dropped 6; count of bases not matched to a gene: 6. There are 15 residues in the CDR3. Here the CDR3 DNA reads TGCAGTGCTAGACCTGGGACTAGCGGGCGGGATACGCAGTATTTT. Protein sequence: CSARPGTSGRDTQYF.

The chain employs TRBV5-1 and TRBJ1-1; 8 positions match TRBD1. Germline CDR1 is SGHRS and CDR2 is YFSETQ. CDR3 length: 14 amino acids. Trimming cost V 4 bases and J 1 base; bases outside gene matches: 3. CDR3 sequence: CASSGQGKNTEAFF. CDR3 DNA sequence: TGCGCCAGCAGCGGACAGGGAAAGAACACTGAAGCTTTCTTT.